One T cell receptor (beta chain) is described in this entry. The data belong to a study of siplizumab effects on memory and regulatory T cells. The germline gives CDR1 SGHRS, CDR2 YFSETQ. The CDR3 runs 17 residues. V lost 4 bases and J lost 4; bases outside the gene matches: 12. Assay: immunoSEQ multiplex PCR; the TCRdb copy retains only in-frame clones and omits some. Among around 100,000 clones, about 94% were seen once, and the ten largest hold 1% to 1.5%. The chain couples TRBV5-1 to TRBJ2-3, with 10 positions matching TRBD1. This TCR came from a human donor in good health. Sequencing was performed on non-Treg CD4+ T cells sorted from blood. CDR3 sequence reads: CASSTRQGARLSDTQYF. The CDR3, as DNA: TGCGCCAGCAGCACCCGACAGGGGGCGCGATTATCAGATACGCAGTATTTT.